A selection of T cell receptor beta chains follows, all from one sample in a study of HIV-infected patients and healthy controls. TCRdb recomputed calls from the 5' RACE reads with MiXCR, one row per CDR3 protein. Of some 10,000 distinct CDR3 sequences listed, 7.3% are singletons. The input for sequencing was blood, taken before antiretroviral therapy. These receptors all come from an adult with HIV infection. The CDR3 runs from the conserved cysteine through the conserved F or W. A D gene is named only where the DNA matches it firmly. Size values are once, few and many counts, or a class for expanded clones, and some rows have none.

clone_size	v_call	j_call	d_call	cdr3_nt	cdr3_aa
-	TRBV6-2/TRBV6-3	TRBJ2-4	-	TGTGCCAGCATGCCGAGTGGGGAAAACATTCAGTACTTC	CASMPSGENIQYF
many	TRBV11-3	TRBJ2-1	-	TGTGCCAGCAGCTTTGGACTGGACGATGAGCAGTTCTTC	CASSFGLDDEQFF
many	TRBV7-9	TRBJ2-7	TRBD1	TGTGCCAGCTCCAAGGGGGCGGCTGCGGGCGAGCAGTACTTC	CASSKGAAAGEQYF
few	TRBV4-1	TRBJ2-3	TRBD2	TGCGCCAGCAGCCCACGAAGCAGCGGGGGCACAGATACGCAGTATTTT	CASSPRSSGGTDTQYF
many	TRBV12-3/TRBV12-4	TRBJ1-5	-	TGTGCCAGCAGTTCTGGGAACAATCAGCCCCAGCATTTT	CASSSGNNQPQHF
many	TRBV21-1	TRBJ1-5	-	TGTGCCACCCGATCTCCCCTGCCCCAGCATTTT	CATRSPLPQHF
many	TRBV12-3/TRBV12-4	TRBJ1-2	-	TGTGCCAGCAGTTTGATTGGGAGCTATGGCTACACCTTC	CASSLIGSYGYTF
few	TRBV7-6	TRBJ2-6	TRBD1	TGTGCCAGCAGCTTGACAGGGGGCGCGCCTGGGGCCAACGTCCTGACTTTC	CASSLTGGAPGANVLTF
many	TRBV9	TRBJ2-7	TRBD1	TGTGCCAGCAGCCCCGACCTGACAGGGAGCTCCTACGAGCAGTACTTC	CASSPDLTGSSYEQYF
many	TRBV6-6	TRBJ1-5	-	TGTGCCAGCAGTTACGGAATGGGGGGCAATCAGCCCCAGCATTTT	CASSYGMGGNQPQHF
many	TRBV7-2	TRBJ1-1	-	TGTGCCAGCAGCTCCCCAGGGGCTCTAGAGACTTTCTTT	CASSSPGALETFF
many	TRBV11-1	TRBJ2-3	-	TGTGCCAGCAGCTTAGACGACTCCCCGCCCGCAGATACGCAGTATTTT	CASSLDDSPPADTQYF
many	TRBV19	TRBJ2-3	-	TGTGCCAGTACGGCGCCCTCTAGCACAGATACGCAGTATTTT	CASTAPSSTDTQYF
many	TRBV20-1	TRBJ2-2	-	TGCAGTGCTAGAGCCCCATATCCGGGCACCGGGGAGCTGTTTTTT	CSARAPYPGTGELFF
many	TRBV11-2	TRBJ2-2	TRBD1	TGTGCCAGCAGCGGATTACACGGAGGACAGGGATTGAACACCGGGGAGCTGTTTTTT	CASSGLHGGQGLNTGELFF
many	TRBV2	TRBJ1-4	TRBD1	TGTGCCAGCAGCCGGGACAGGGTGGGTGAAAAACTGTTTTTT	CASSRDRVGEKLFF
many	TRBV7-2	TRBJ2-7	TRBD1	TGTGCCAGCAGCTTTTGGACAGGTGACTACGAGCAGTACTTC	CASSFWTGDYEQYF
medium-sized	TRBV4-3	TRBJ2-1	-	TGCGCCAGCAGCCAAGATCATCCAGGGGCCTACAATGAGCAGTTCTTC	CASSQDHPGAYNEQFF
many	TRBV14	TRBJ2-4	TRBD1	TGTGCCAGCAGCCAATGGGACAGGGGGCGATCCAAAAACATTCAGTACTTC	CASSQWDRGRSKNIQYF
many	TRBV7-8	TRBJ2-1	-	TGTGCCAGCAGCTCCCCTTCTCGTGAGCAGTTCTTC	CASSSPSREQFF